This T cell receptor (beta chain) originates from a study of blood T cell repertoires in COVID-19. Looking at the study overall: Whether acute or convalescent, the COVID-19 samples came from the United States, Italy and Spain. T cells, B-cell-depleted T cells, or PBMCs supplied cDNA or gDNA.

This clone was seen a single time. Germline lookup yields CDR1 LGHNA and CDR2 YNFKEQ. CDR3 size: 16 residues. After removal of 0 bases from V and 4 bases from J, the junction contained 3 bases not matched to a gene. Sequencing was performed with immunoSEQ multiplex PCR; in TCRdb, only in-frame clones are kept and a portion is missing. The data show some 150,000 clones, with approximately 87% seen just once and about 9.4% held by the top ten. The sequencing input was peripheral blood. This TCR came from a woman between 50 and 59 years old with active or convalescent COVID-19. The gene calls are TRBV4-2 and TRBJ2-2; 9 bases are shared with TRBD2. The CDR3: CASSQDAGGITGELFF. CDR3 in DNA: TGTGCCAGCAGCCAAGATGCGGGGGGGATCACCGGGGAGCTGTTTTTT.